The subject of this entry is one T cell receptor (beta chain). The antigen remains undetermined. Participants, patients aged 18 to 65, had newly diagnosed hyperthyroidism with a duration under 2 months. Lactation, pregnancy, other autoimmune disease or uncontrolled infection excluded patients. The data derive from a study of T cells in Graves' hyperthyroidism and ophthalmopathy. Study findings and constraints: Most clonotypes expanded in the thyroid (above 0.001) were also present in blood.

After removal of 2 bases from V and 4 bases from J, the junction contained 9 bases not matched to a gene. Per the germline V gene, CDR1 is MRHNA and CDR2 is SNTAGT. The CDR3 spans 17 residues. Amplification targeted TCR beta CDR3 regions from RNA transcripts. The study used the HTBI primer set for a first-round RT-PCR of the TCR CDR3. TCRdb reprocessed the multiplex PCR reads with MiXCR, giving one entry per CDR3 protein. The sample lists 350,000 to 400,000 distinct CDR3 sequences; approximately 19% were seen once. This TCR came from a woman aged 18-29 years with Graves' hyperthyroidism. The sample comprised blood. J is TRBJ2-3 and V is TRBV6-4; 10 bases fit TRBD1. The CDR3 spells CASSDRTGGTLPDTQYF. In DNA, the CDR3 is TGTGCCAGCAGTGACCGGACAGGGGGTACCCTGCCAGATACGCAGTATTTT.